This T cell receptor beta chain was obtained from a study of T cell changes during pregnancy in multiple sclerosis. There are 15 residues in the CDR3. The V and J ends lost 4 bases and 2 bases, in that order; junction bases with no gene match: 7. The V gene's germline CDR1 is SGHKS and CDR2 YYEKEE (reference sequence). TCRdb keeps only in-frame clones here, not all; method: immunoSEQ multiplex PCR. The sample includes some 100,000 clones, almost 95% of them seen just once. The sequencing here drew on peripheral blood, taken before pregnancy. This sequence joins TRBV5-5 and TRBJ1-2; 8 positions match TRBD1. This clonotype originated in a female donor with multiple sclerosis, enrolled in a pregnancy study. The CDR3 is CASSRTGGGNYGYTF. The CDR3 nucleotides are TGTGCCAGCAGCCGTACAGGGGGAGGGAACTATGGCTACACCTTC. The full variable domain, its missing parts supplied by reference TRBV5-5 and TRBJ1-2, is DAGVTQSPTHLIKTRGQQVTLRCSPISGHKSVSWYQQVLGQGPQFIFQYYEKEERGRGNFPDRFSARQFPNYSSELNVNALLLGDSALYLCASSRTGGGNYGYTFGSGTRLTVV.